These 27 T cell receptor beta chains originate from one sample sequenced in a study of cytomegalovirus exposure and HLA in healthy donors. PCR was performed using 60 Vbeta and 13 Jbeta primers. The repertoire was sequenced with immunoSEQ multiplex PCR; TCRdb's copy has only in-frame clones and lacks some. This repertoire shows roughly 160,000 clones, about four fifths found once; its top ten account for less than 15%. What was sequenced was PBMCs. Receptors were obtained from a woman in her fifties or sixties in good health and CMV-seronegative.

The gene calls are TRBV21-1 and TRBJ1-1; the table gives TRBD1 as D, unverified against the DNA. TRBV21-1 is deemed a pseudogene. The CDR3 spans 13 residues. The CDR3 region has the DNA TGTGCCAGCATCAAGACAGGGCCCTTTGAAGCTTTCTTT. This sequence encodes CASIKTGPFEAFF.

With regard to this clone: Different DNA sequences within this sample yield the same CDR3. The genes are TRBV13 and TRBJ2-1, with D perhaps TRBD2 (7 bases). There are 15 residues in the CDR3. V dropped 5 bases and J dropped 4 bases, with 15 bases sitting between them. Germline V gene sequence: CDR1 PRHDT, CDR2 FYEKMQ (reference sequence). The CDR3 region is CASSLGGGGYNEQFF. The CDR3 DNA sequence: TGTGCCAGCAGCCTTGGGGGGGGCGGGTACAATGAGCAGTTCTTC.

The chain carries TRBV19 and TRBJ2-5, with D possibly TRBD2 on 7 matching bases. With 6 bases removed from V and 5 bases from J, the gap between germline ends came to 13 bases. Germline V gene sequence: CDR1 LNHDA, CDR2 SQIVND (reference sequence). The CDR3 sequence is 13 residues long. The CDR3 region is CASRPGGGETQYF. DNA for the CDR3: TGTGCCAGTAGGCCGGGGGGCGGGGAGACCCAGTACTTC.

V and J are TRBV6-6 and TRBJ1-4; weak D call: TRBD1 (5 bases). V gave up 2 bases and J gave up 7 bases, with 11 bases separating them. The germline V gene has CDR1 MNHNY and CDR2 SVGAGI (reference sequence). The CDR3 sequence is 14 residues long. The CDR3 loop is CASSYGGGGEKLFF. The CDR3 coding sequence is TGTGCCAGCAGTTACGGGGGGGGAGGTGAAAAACTGTTTTTT.

The genes are TRBV11-3 and TRBJ1-6; 11 bases fit TRBD1. CDR3 length: 20 amino acids. CDR1 and CDR2 (germline): SGHNT, YENEEA. V dropped 5 bases and J dropped 1; count of bases not matched to a gene: 13. The CDR3 spells CASSRLPDRGLESYNSPLHF. CDR3 nucleotide sequence: TGTGCCAGCAGCCGACTACCGGACAGGGGGCTGGAGTCCTATAATTCACCCCTCCACTTT.

The chain recombines TRBV27 with TRBJ2-1; perhaps TRBD1 as D (5 bases). This CDR3 has 19 residues. Germline assignment: CDR1 MNHEY and CDR2 SMNVEV (reference sequence). The V and J ends lost 2 bases and 4 bases respectively, with 24 bases between them. Here the CDR3 reads CASSLRGFGQSSSYNEQFF. CDR3 nucleotides: TGTGCCAGCAGTTTAAGGGGATTTGGGCAGTCCTCCTCTTACAATGAGCAGTTCTTC.

V and J are TRBV2 and TRBJ2-2, with D uncertain. Trimming removed 4 bases from V and 5 bases from J, with 11 bases in between. The CDR3 spans 14 residues. From germline, CDR1 is SNHLY and CDR2 FYNNEI. The CDR3 DNA reads as TGTGCCAGCAGTGTCCTCCGGTGGACCGGGGAGCTGTTTTTT. The encoded protein is CASSVLRWTGELFF.

The rearrangement joins TRBV5-1 to TRBJ1-1; TRBD1 matches at 7 bases. The V gene end was trimmed by 4 bases and the J gene end by 3 bases; junction bases not matched to a gene: 15. Germline CDR1 and CDR2: SGHRS and YFSETQ. The CDR3 extends over 17 amino acids. CDR3 nucleotide sequence: TGCGCCAGCAGCCCTGGAGGGGCCCGACAGGGCTACACTGAAGCTTTCTTT. It encodes CASSPGGARQGYTEAFF.

CDR3 bases: TGTGCCAGCAGGGGCGGACAGGGTTCCGTATTGGGTAATTCACCCCTCCACTTT. Translation: CASRGGQGSVLGNSPLHF. The chain couples TRBV7-2 to TRBJ1-6, with 8 bases matching TRBD1. Trimming at V came to 6 bases and at J to 6 bases, leaving 16 bases not matched to a gene. Germline V gives CDR1 SGHTA, CDR2 FQGNSA. The CDR3 consists of 18 residues.

The genes are TRBV27 and TRBJ2-2; 8 nucleotides agree with TRBD2. This CDR3 region has 14 residues. V trimming: 6 bases; J trimming: 7 bases; junction bases outside the gene matches: 7. The germline gives CDR1 MNHEY, CDR2 SMNVEV (reference sequence). The CDR3 protein is CASSPGLAGGELFF. DNA of the CDR3: TGTGCCAGCAGCCCCGGACTAGCCGGCGGGGAGCTGTTTTTT.

The rearrangement joins TRBV5-4 to TRBJ1-1; 9 bases line up with TRBD1. V was pared by 4 bases and J by 4 bases, with 5 bases of the junction left unmatched. The CDR3 extends over 14 amino acids. Germline V lookup: CDR1 SGHNT, CDR2 YYREEE (reference sequence). Here the CDR3 DNA reads TGTGCCAGCAGCATACAGGGGGCCAGCACTGAAGCTTTCTTT. Protein product: CASSIQGASTEAFF.

This chain joins TRBV18 and TRBJ2-5; 9 nucleotides agree with TRBD2. CDR1 KGHSH and CDR2 LQKENI come from the germline V gene. V lost 1 base to trimming and J lost 2 bases; unmatched junction nucleotides: 5. The CDR3 has 16 residues. In nucleotides, the CDR3 is TGTGCCAGCTCACCACTCGCGGGGGGGCTTCAAGAGACCCAGTACTTC. This encodes CASSPLAGGLQETQYF.

The chain combines TRBV5-4 with TRBJ1-4, with 12 bases fitting TRBD1. The CDR3 contains 15 residues. Germline CDR1 reads SGHNT; CDR2 reads YYREEE (reference sequence). The junction had 6 bases not matched to a gene; V was cut back by 2 bases and J by 10 bases. The CDR3 coding sequence is TGTGCCAGCAGCTTTGGGACAGGGGGCGGCGGAAAACTGTTTTTT. Its protein product is CASSFGTGGGGKLFF.

DNA of the CDR3: TGTGCCAGCAGCCAAGGACAGGGCAAAAACATTCAGTACTTC. This codes for CASSQGQGKNIQYF. The chain couples TRBV4-2 to TRBJ2-4; 7 nucleotides line up with TRBD1. CDR3 length equals 14 residues. V lost 1 base, J lost 3 bases, and 0 bases stayed unmatched. Germline CDR1 and CDR2: LGHNA and YNFKEQ.

The chain links TRBV5-4 to TRBJ2-3, with TRBD2 identical over 10 bases. Losses at the gene ends were 4 bases for V and 3 bases for J; bases not matched to a gene: 8. The CDR3 spans 16 residues. Germline loops: CDR1 SGHNT, CDR2 YYREEE (reference sequence). CDR3 protein: CASSKGLARETDTQYF. The CDR3 DNA reads as TGTGCCAGCAGCAAGGGACTAGCGCGTGAGACAGATACGCAGTATTTT. The full variable domain, its missing parts supplied by reference TRBV5-4 and TRBJ2-3, is ETGVTQSPTHLIKTRGQQVTLRCSSQSGHNTVSWYQQALGQGPQFIFQYYREEENGRGNFPPRFSGLQFPNYSSELNVNALELDDSALYLCASSKGLARETDTQYFGPGTRLTVL.

The chain combines TRBV13 with TRBJ2-2; 8 bases fit TRBD1. Germline V gene lookup returns CDR1 PRHDT and CDR2 FYEKMQ (reference sequence). The V and J ends lost 5 bases and 4 bases, in that order; junction bases with no gene match: 12. CDR3 length: 17 amino acids. The CDR3 is CASSPSPMGQATGELFF. The CDR3 region has the DNA TGTGCCAGCAGCCCATCACCCATGGGACAGGCCACCGGGGAGCTGTTTTTT.

This clone appeared once. The chain uses TRBV30 and TRBJ2-7; maybe TRBD1 (5 bases). Germline V lookup: CDR1 GTSNPN, CDR2 SVGIG (reference sequence). With 4 bases removed from V and 4 bases from J, the gap between germline ends came to 11 bases. The CDR3 covers 12 residues. CDR3 bases: TGTGCCTGGAATCTAACAGGTTACGAGCAGTACTTC. Translation: CAWNLTGYEQYF.

This chain connects TRBV5-1 to TRBJ1-3; D gene ambiguous. In germline, CDR1 is SGHRS, CDR2 YFSETQ. Trimming removed 7 bases at V and 4 bases at J, with 15 bases between. The CDR3 is 14 residues long. CDR3 coding DNA: TGCGCCAGCCGCCGGGAGGTGGCCGGAAACACCATATATTTT. Amino acids: CASRREVAGNTIYF.

The chain has TRBV11-2 and TRBJ2-1; 7 bases are a match to TRBD1. Germline lookup yields CDR1 SGHAT and CDR2 FQNNGV. J gave up 3 bases and V 4 bases, and 6 bases lay outside the gene matches. The CDR3 length is 15 residues. CDR3: CASSSGGQIYNEQFF. As DNA, the CDR3 is TGTGCCAGCAGCTCTGGGGGACAGATCTACAATGAGCAGTTCTTC.

The chain links TRBV9 to TRBJ2-1; TRBD1 is a possible D gene (6 bases). There are 16 residues in the CDR3. Trimming left V 4 bases short and J 0 bases short, with 14 bases between. The V gene's germline CDR1 is SGDLS and CDR2 YYNGEE. The chain's CDR3 is CASSPEGDTSYNEQFF. DNA of the CDR3: TGTGCCAGCAGCCCAGAGGGGGACACCTCCTACAATGAGCAGTTCTTC.

CDR3 in amino acids: CASSQRAAADTDTQYF. The CDR3, as DNA: TGCGCCAGCAGCCAGAGGGCTGCAGCGGACACAGATACGCAGTATTTT. J is TRBJ2-3 and V is TRBV4-3; perhaps TRBD2 as D (5 bases). This CDR3 comprises 16 residues. CDR1 is LGHNA, CDR2 YSLEER, per germline. V shed 3 bases and J shed 2 bases, with 15 bases lying between them.

As DNA, the CDR3 is TGCGCCAGCAGCTTGAATGCCCCGGGAAGTGACTGGAACGAGCAGTACTTC. It encodes CASSLNAPGSDWNEQYF. The V call is TRBV5-1, the J call TRBJ2-7, with TRBD2 as a possible D gene (5 bases). V was trimmed by 1 base and J by 5 bases, leaving 22 bases between them. From germline, CDR1 is SGHRS and CDR2 YFSETQ. The CDR3 spans 17 residues.

This chain uses TRBV6-5 with TRBJ2-1; the match to TRBD2 covers 7 bases. J lost 8 bases, V lost 4 bases, and 14 bases had no gene match. The V gene's germline CDR1 is MNHEY and CDR2 SVGAGI. The CDR3 length is 16 residues. The CDR3 nucleotides are TGTGCCAGCAGTTTAATAGTGGGAGGGCCGTTCGATGAGCAGTTCTTC. As protein: CASSLIVGGPFDEQFF.

A remark on this clone: Mismatch with germline at one junction end may stem from a read error. Other DNA sequences in the sample encode the same CDR3. This chain uses TRBV5-4 with TRBJ1-1; possibly TRBD1 for D (6 bases). The CDR3 is 16 amino acids. Looked up from germline, CDR1 is SGHNT and CDR2 is YYREEE (reference sequence). In DNA, the CDR3 is TGCGCCAGCAGTTATCCGGGACAAAACAAGAACACTGAAGCTTTCTTT. Translating gives CASSYPGQNKNTEAFF.

The chain uses TRBV2 and TRBJ1-4; no definite D call. Trimming removed 3 bases from V and 4 bases from J, with 9 bases in between. Germline-derived CDR1 and CDR2 are SNHLY and FYNNEI. The CDR3 loop spans 14 amino acids. The CDR3 here is CASSDGVNNEKLFF. The CDR3 coding sequence is TGTGCCAGCAGTGATGGAGTCAATAATGAAAAACTGTTTTTT.

The chain joins TRBV6-5 to TRBJ2-1, with 10 bases lining up with TRBD2. Trimming at V came to 6 bases and at J to 10 bases, leaving 3 bases not matched to a gene. The CDR3 is 12 amino acids. Germline lookup yields CDR1 MNHEY and CDR2 SVGAGI. CDR3: CASSRTSGEQFF. In nucleotides, the CDR3 is TGTGCCAGCAGCCGGACTAGCGGCGAGCAGTTCTTC.

The chain has TRBV19 and TRBJ1-1, with a tentative D call TRBD1 (5 bases). The CDR3 runs to 17 residues. CDR1 LNHDA and CDR2 SQIVND come from the germline V gene (reference sequence). V lost 3 bases to trimming and J lost 1 base, with 18 bases between them. As DNA, the CDR3 is TGTGCCAGTAGTATGGCGCTAGGAGGGGCATCGAACACTGAAGCTTTCTTT. Translation gives CASSMALGGASNTEAFF.